This T cell receptor beta chain derives from a study of blood T cell repertoires in COVID-19. At the level of the study: Sites in the United States, Italy and Spain provided acute and convalescent COVID-19 samples. In each case, the material was cDNA or gDNA derived from T cells, B-cell-depleted T cells, or PBMCs.

In the original workflow: For nucleated cells, counts were estimated from reference gene primer amplification. Some clones are missing from TCRdb's copy, which holds only in-frame ones; the method was immunoSEQ multiplex PCR. V and J calls and clone size are given by that table; D and trimming were obtained from the DNA. This table has approximately 270,000 clones, about nine tenths appearing once. In assigning cohorts, the study relied on participant-reported clinical history. The CDR3 contains 14 residues. The germline V gene has CDR1 SGHTA and CDR2 FQGNSA. Deletions cut 1 base from V and 0 bases from J, with 7 bases between.

Sequencing input: PBMCs or T cells enriched from blood (not recorded which). This clonotype was obtained from a woman between 25 and 40 years old with acute COVID-19. J is TRBJ2-7 and V is TRBV7-2, with no clear D. The chain's CDR3 is CASSLVSSSYEQYF. The CDR3 region has the DNA TGTGCCAGCAGCTTAGTTTCCAGCTCCTACGAGCAGTACTTC.